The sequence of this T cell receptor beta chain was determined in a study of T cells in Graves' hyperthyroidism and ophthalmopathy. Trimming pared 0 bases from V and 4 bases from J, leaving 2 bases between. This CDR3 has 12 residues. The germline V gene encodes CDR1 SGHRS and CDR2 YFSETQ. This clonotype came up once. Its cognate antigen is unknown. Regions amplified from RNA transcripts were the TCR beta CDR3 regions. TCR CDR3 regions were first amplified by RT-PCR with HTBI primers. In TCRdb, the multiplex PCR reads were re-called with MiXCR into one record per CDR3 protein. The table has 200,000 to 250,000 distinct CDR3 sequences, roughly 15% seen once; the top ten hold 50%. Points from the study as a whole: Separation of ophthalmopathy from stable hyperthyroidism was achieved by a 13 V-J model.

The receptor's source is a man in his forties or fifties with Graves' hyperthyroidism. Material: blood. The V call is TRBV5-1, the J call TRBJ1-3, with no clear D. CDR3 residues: CASSLDGNTIYF. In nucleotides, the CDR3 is TGCGCCAGCAGCTTGGACGGAAACACCATATATTTT.